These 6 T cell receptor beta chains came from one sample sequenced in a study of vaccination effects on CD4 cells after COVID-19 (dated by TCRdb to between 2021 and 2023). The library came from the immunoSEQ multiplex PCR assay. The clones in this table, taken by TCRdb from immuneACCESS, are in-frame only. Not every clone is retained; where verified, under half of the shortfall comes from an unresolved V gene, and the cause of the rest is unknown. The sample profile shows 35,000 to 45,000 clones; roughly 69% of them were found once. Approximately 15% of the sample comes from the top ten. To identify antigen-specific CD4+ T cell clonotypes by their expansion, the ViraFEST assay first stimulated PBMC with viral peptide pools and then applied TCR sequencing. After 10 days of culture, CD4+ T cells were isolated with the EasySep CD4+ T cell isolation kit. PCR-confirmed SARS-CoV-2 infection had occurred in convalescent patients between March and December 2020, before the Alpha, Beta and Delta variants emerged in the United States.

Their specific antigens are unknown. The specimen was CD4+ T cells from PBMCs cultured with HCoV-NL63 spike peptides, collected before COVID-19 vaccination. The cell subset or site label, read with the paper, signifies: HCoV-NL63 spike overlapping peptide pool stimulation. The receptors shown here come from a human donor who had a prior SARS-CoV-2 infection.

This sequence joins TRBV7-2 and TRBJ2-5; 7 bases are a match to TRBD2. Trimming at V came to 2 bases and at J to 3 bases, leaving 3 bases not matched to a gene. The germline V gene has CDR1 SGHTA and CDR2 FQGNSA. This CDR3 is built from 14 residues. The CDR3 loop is CASSLTLAEETQYF. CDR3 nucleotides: TGTGCCAGCAGCTTAACCCTAGCGGAAGAGACCCAGTACTTC.

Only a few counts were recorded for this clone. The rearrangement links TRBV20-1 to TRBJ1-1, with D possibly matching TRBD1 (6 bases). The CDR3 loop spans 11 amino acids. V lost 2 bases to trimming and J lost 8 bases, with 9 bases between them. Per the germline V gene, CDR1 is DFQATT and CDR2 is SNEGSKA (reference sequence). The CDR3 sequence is CSARSTGEAFF. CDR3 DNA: TGCAGTGCTAGATCAACAGGGGAAGCTTTCTTT.

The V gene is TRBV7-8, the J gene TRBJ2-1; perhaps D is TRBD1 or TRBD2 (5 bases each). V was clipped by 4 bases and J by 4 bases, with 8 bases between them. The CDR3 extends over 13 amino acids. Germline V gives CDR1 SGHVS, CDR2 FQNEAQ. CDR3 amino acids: CASSWGRYNEQFF. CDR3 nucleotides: TGTGCCAGCAGCTGGGGACGGTACAATGAGCAGTTCTTC.

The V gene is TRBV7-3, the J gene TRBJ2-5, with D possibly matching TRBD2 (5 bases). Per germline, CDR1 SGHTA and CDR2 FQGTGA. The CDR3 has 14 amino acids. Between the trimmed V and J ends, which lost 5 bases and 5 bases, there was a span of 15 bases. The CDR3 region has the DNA TGTGCCAGCAGCAAAGATAGCGTCGAGGAGACCCAGTACTTC. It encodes CASSKDSVEETQYF.

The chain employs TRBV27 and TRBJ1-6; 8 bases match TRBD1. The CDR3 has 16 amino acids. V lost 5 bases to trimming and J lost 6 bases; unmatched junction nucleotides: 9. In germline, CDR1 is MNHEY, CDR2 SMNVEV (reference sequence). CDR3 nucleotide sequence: TGTGCCAGCAGTCGCCACGGACAGGGCAGTAATTCACCCCTCCACTTT. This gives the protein CASSRHGQGSNSPLHF.

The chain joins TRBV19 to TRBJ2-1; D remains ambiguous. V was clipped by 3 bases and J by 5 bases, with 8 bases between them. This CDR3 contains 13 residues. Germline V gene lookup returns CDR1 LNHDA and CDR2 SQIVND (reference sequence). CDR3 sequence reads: CASSIQRNNEQFF. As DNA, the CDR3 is TGTGCCAGTAGTATTCAGCGTAACAATGAGCAGTTCTTC.